Below, 24 T cell receptor beta chains from the same sample are listed, as sequenced in a study of cytomegalovirus exposure and HLA in healthy donors. Primers for the PCR totalled 60 Vbeta and 13 Jbeta. Assay used: immunoSEQ multiplex PCR; TCRdb lists only in-frame clones, some missing. The sample carries 180,000 or so clones, about 10% recorded once. Sequencing was performed on PBMCs. All receptors come from a woman aged 25-40 years in good health and CMV-seropositive.

The chain uses TRBV5-8 and TRBJ2-7; tentative D call: TRBD2 (6 bases). Germline CDR1 and CDR2: SGHTS and YDEGEE. V shed 4 bases and J shed 3 bases, with 23 bases lying between them. This CDR3 comprises 17 residues. CDR3 sequence (DNA): TGTGCCAGCAGCCGTCCCGGGACTTCTACATGGGGCTACGAGCAGTACTTC. It specifies CASSRPGTSTWGYEQYF.

This clone was seen a few times. The rearrangement links TRBV7-3 to TRBJ2-1, with D possibly TRBD2 on 6 matching bases. The germline V and J ends were trimmed by 5 bases and 5 bases, with 16 bases remaining between them. Looked up from germline, CDR1 is SGHTA and CDR2 is FQGTGA. The CDR3 extends over 15 amino acids. CDR3 sequence: CASSLRGLMNNEQFF. The CDR3 nucleotides read TGTGCCAGCAGCCTAAGGGGACTTATGAACAATGAGCAGTTCTTC.

This clone was seen a few times. The rearrangement uses TRBV2 and TRBJ2-7; weak D call: TRBD1 (5 bases). The length of the CDR3 is 14 residues. Germline V lookup: CDR1 SNHLY, CDR2 FYNNEI. The V and J ends lost 11 bases and 5 bases respectively, with 22 bases between them. The CDR3 sequence is CAGARWGYLHEQYF. The CDR3 bases are TGTGCCGGGGCTAGATGGGGTTATCTACACGAGCAGTACTTC.

This clone was found a few times. This sequence joins TRBV7-8 and TRBJ2-5; 10 bases are a match to TRBD1. With V trimmed by 7 bases and J by 2 bases, 16 bases remained unmatched. The germline V gene has CDR1 SGHVS and CDR2 FQNEAQ. This CDR3 is built from 18 residues. The CDR3 loop is CASTPKPGQGPFQETQYF. CDR3 sequence (DNA): TGTGCCAGCACCCCGAAACCGGGACAGGGGCCTTTTCAAGAGACCCAGTACTTC.

This chain links TRBV7-9 with TRBJ2-7; D possibly corresponds to TRBD1 (6 bases). V gave up 4 bases and J gave up 7 bases, with 14 bases separating them. Germline loops: CDR1 SEHNR, CDR2 FQNEAQ (reference sequence). CDR3 length: 13 residues. The CDR3 DNA reads TGTGCCAGCAGCTCCACGGGACAAGAAGAGCAGTACTTC. The encoded protein is CASSSTGQEEQYF.

This clone was seen just once. The CDR3 DNA reads as TGTGCCAGCAGGTCAACAGGGGGAAGCACAGATACGCAGTATTTT. Amino acid sequence: CASRSTGGSTDTQYF. The V gene is TRBV9, the J gene TRBJ2-3; 8 nucleotides agree with TRBD1. Germline CDR1 SGDLS, CDR2 YYNGEE. Germline trimming cut 5 bases from V and 0 bases from J; bases unmatched to any gene: 5. The CDR3 is 15 residues long.

This clone has just a few counts. At the DNA level, this CDR3 is encoded by other sequences in the same sample as well. V is TRBV6-5 and J is TRBJ1-5; perhaps TRBD1 as D (6 bases). Germline CDR1 MNHEY, CDR2 SVGAGI. There are 15 residues in the CDR3. The V end was cut by 0 bases, the J end by 4 bases, with 10 bases between. Here the CDR3 reads CASSYSQGGNQPQHF. In DNA, the CDR3 is TGTGCCAGCAGTTACTCACAGGGCGGGAATCAGCCCCAGCATTTT.

This clone has just a few counts. The genes are TRBV27 and TRBJ1-3, with D maybe TRBD1 (5 bases). The germline gives CDR1 MNHEY, CDR2 SMNVEV (reference sequence). CDR3 length: 14 residues. V was clipped by 0 bases and J by 5 bases, with 8 bases between them. The CDR3 region is CASSLSGARNTIYF. The CDR3 coding sequence is TGTGCCAGCAGTTTATCAGGGGCCAGAAACACCATATATTTT.

The chain is built from TRBV2 and TRBJ2-5; TRBD2 aligns across 8 bases. This CDR3 comprises 14 residues. Losses at the gene ends were 5 bases for V and 3 bases for J; bases not matched to a gene: 5. Germline-derived CDR1 and CDR2 are SNHLY and FYNNEI. CDR3 nucleotides: TGTGCCAGCAGTTCAACTAGCGGCAAAGAGACCCAGTACTTC. Encoded protein: CASSSTSGKETQYF. Full variable domain (remainder filled in from reference TRBV2 and TRBJ2-5): EPEVTQTPSHQVTQMGQEVILRCVPISNHLYFYWYRQILGQKVEFLVSFYNNEISEKSEIFDDQFSVERPDGSNFTLKIRSTKLEDSAMYFCASSSTSGKETQYFGPGTRLLVL.

The V gene is TRBV9, the J gene TRBJ2-1; TRBD2 matches at 10 bases. Per the germline V gene, CDR1 is SGDLS and CDR2 is YYNGEE. V lost 3 bases and J lost 3; bases outside the gene matches: 6. CDR3 length: 16 amino acids. The CDR3 region has the DNA TGTGCCAGCAGCGGGACTGGACTAGCGGACTACAATGAGCAGTTCTTC. Translation: CASSGTGLADYNEQFF.

V gene TRBV5-4 combines with J gene TRBJ2-3; 8 bases are a match to TRBD1. The J segment lost 6 bases and the V segment lost 4 bases, leaving 10 bases of the junction unmatched. CDR3 length equals 15 residues. CDR1 and CDR2 (germline): SGHNT, YYREEE (reference sequence). CDR3 in DNA: TGTGCCAGCAGCCTCGAAGGACAGGGAATGGATACGCAGTATTTT. Amino acid sequence: CASSLEGQGMDTQYF.

This clone has a handful of counts. The rearrangement links TRBV27 to TRBJ2-7; TRBD1 matches 9 bases. CDR3 size: 16 residues. The germline V gene encodes CDR1 MNHEY and CDR2 SMNVEV (reference sequence). Trimming at V came to 5 bases and at J to 4 bases, leaving 12 bases not matched to a gene. The CDR3 protein is CASSPASGQGDYEQYF. In nucleotides, the CDR3 is TGTGCCAGCAGTCCTGCCTCGGGACAGGGTGATTACGAGCAGTACTTC.

V and J are TRBV30 and TRBJ2-5; D is unresolved. V was trimmed by 0 bases and J by 7 bases, leaving 12 bases between them. Germline loops: CDR1 GTSNPN, CDR2 SVGIG (reference sequence). The CDR3 is made up of 13 amino acids. The CDR3 bases are TGTGCCTGGAGTGTCAGCGTTCGAGGGACCCAGTACTTC. Translated, it gives CAWSVSVRGTQYF.

This chain connects TRBV9 to TRBJ2-2; 7 bases map to TRBD1. The CDR3 runs 14 residues. The ends lost 4 bases at V and 6 bases at J; junction bases unmatched: 6. In germline, CDR1 is SGDLS, CDR2 YYNGEE. The DNA for the CDR3 is TGTGCCAGCAGCCAGGGACAGATCGCCGGGGAGCTGTTTTTT. It translates to CASSQGQIAGELFF.

This clone was detected a few times. The V and J genes are TRBV5-6 and TRBJ2-1; TRBD2 matches at 14 bases. The CDR3 is 14 amino acids. V shed 4 bases, J shed 10 bases, and the junction held 4 bases outside the gene matches. Germline-derived CDR1 and CDR2 are SGHDT and YYEEEE. The CDR3 DNA reads as TGTGCCAGCAGCCCCCGACTAGCGGGAGGGGAGCAGTTCTTC. Its translation: CASSPRLAGGEQFF.

There are a few counts of this clone. The DNA is omitted, as the CDR3 cannot be located on it reliably, and the CDR3 follows TCRdb's listing. The chain couples TRBV7-3 to TRBJ2-5; TRBD2 was called by the table and not checked on the DNA. Per germline, CDR1 SGHTA and CDR2 FQGTGA. The CDR3 numbers 14 amino acids, ends counted. The CDR3 is CASSSLRPSTSADF.

This clone has only a few counts. This chain joins TRBV2 and TRBJ2-3; D call uncertain. Trimming removed 1 base from V and 2 bases from J, with 4 bases in between. CDR1 SNHLY and CDR2 FYNNEI come from the germline V gene. The CDR3 sequence is 13 residues long. The CDR3 nucleotides are TGTGCCAGCAGTGAAGACATCACAGATACGCAGTATTTT. As protein: CASSEDITDTQYF. The full variable domain, its missing parts supplied by reference TRBV2 and TRBJ2-3, is EPEVTQTPSHQVTQMGQEVILRCVPISNHLYFYWYRQILGQKVEFLVSFYNNEISEKSEIFDDQFSVERPDGSNFTLKIRSTKLEDSAMYFCASSEDITDTQYFGPGTRLTVL.

This clone was picked up a small number of times. This chain links TRBV11-3 with TRBJ2-3; TRBD2 agrees at 8 bases. The CDR3 has 15 amino acids. Looked up from germline, CDR1 is SGHNT and CDR2 is YENEEA. Trimming removed 3 bases from V and 2 bases from J; junction bases left unmatched: 4. The CDR3 bases are TGTGCCAGCAGCTTTACTAGCGGCTACACAGATACGCAGTATTTT. This gives the protein CASSFTSGYTDTQYF. Together with reference TRBV11-3 and TRBJ2-3, the CDR3 gives the full variable domain: EAGVVQSPRYKIIEKKQPVAFWCNPISGHNTLYWYLQNLGQGPELLIRYENEEAVDDSQLPKDRFSAERLKGVDSTLKIQPAELGDSAVYLCASSFTSGYTDTQYFGPGTRLTVL.

This clone was picked up a small number of times. The CDR3 bases are TGCGCCAGCAGCTTGGGTCCCCAGGGGTTCACAGATACGCAGTATTTT. It yields the protein CASSLGPQGFTDTQYF. J is TRBJ2-3 and V is TRBV5-1, with a tentative D call TRBD1 (6 bases). The ends were cut back, 0 bases at V and 2 bases at J, with 13 bases in the middle. This CDR3 contains 16 residues. Germline V gene sequence: CDR1 SGHRS, CDR2 YFSETQ.

The J gene is TRBJ2-7, the V gene TRBV27; weak D call: TRBD2 (6 bases). From germline, CDR1 is MNHEY and CDR2 SMNVEV (reference sequence). Trimming removed 5 bases from V and 4 bases from J, with 21 bases in between. This CDR3 is 16 amino acids long. The CDR3 DNA follows: TGTGCCAGCAGTCTTGGCCGGGACTGGATAAAATACGAGCAGTACTTC. It yields the protein CASSLGRDWIKYEQYF.

This clone was counted only a few times. This CDR3 reads CASSRGTLLYEQYF. The CDR3 region has the DNA TGTGCCAGCAGCCGCGGGACCTTACTCTACGAGCAGTACTTC. The rearrangement links TRBV6-5 to TRBJ2-7, with a possible D match to TRBD2 (6 bases). Per germline, CDR1 MNHEY and CDR2 SVGAGI. Between the trimmed V and J ends, which lost 6 bases and 3 bases, there was a span of 15 bases. The CDR3 covers 14 residues.

Only a few counts were recorded for this clone. The chain recombines TRBV30 with TRBJ1-1; no clear D. Germline CDR1 and CDR2: GTSNPN and SVGIG (reference sequence). This CDR3 comprises 12 residues. V was shortened by 2 bases and J by 4 bases, with 8 bases between the two germline ends. The CDR3 is CAWSFWSTEAFF. CDR3 nucleotide sequence: TGTGCCTGGAGTTTTTGGAGCACTGAAGCTTTCTTT.

This chain connects TRBV4-1 to TRBJ2-1; 8 nucleotides match TRBD1. CDR3 length: 15 residues. Per the germline V gene, CDR1 is MGHRA and CDR2 is YSYEKL. After removal of 4 bases from V and 1 base from J, the junction contained 3 bases not matched to a gene. Here the CDR3 DNA reads TGCGCCAGCAGCCCGTGGACAGGGTCCTACAATGAGCAGTTCTTC. It translates to CASSPWTGSYNEQFF.

In this sample, this clone turned up a few times. The gene calls are TRBV7-9 and TRBJ2-5, with 10 bases fitting TRBD2. V was clipped by 3 bases and J by 1 base; unmatched bases: 11. This CDR3 has 18 residues. Germline V gene lookup returns CDR1 SEHNR and CDR2 FQNEAQ (reference sequence). CDR3 sequence reads: CASSFPTSGPATQETQYF. The DNA for the CDR3 is TGTGCCAGCAGCTTTCCGACTAGCGGGCCAGCGACCCAAGAGACCCAGTACTTC.